These T cell receptor beta chains were read from a single sample in a study of T cell responses to AZD1222 COVID-19 vaccine. Only in-frame clones appear in the TCRdb table, and some are missing; sequencing was by immunoSEQ multiplex PCR. The sample records about 140,000 clones, nearly 95% being singletons. This specimen consisted of peripheral blood, obtained 28 days after the second AZD1222 dose. The receptors were sampled from an adult who received the AZD1222 COVID-19 vaccine. CDR3s leave out the opening cysteine and the closing phenylalanine or tryptophan. Each record gives: J gene, D gene, V gene, CDR3 protein. The D gene is left open where the match is weak.

>TRBJ1-6|NA|TRBV27
ASRASSGQGSSPLH
>TRBJ1-1|NA|TRBV5-4
ASSPGTRGGTEAF
>TRBJ1-6|NA|TRBV2
ASSEGQRNSPLH
>TRBJ2-1|TRBD2|TRBV25-1
ASSRAAGVNEQF
>TRBJ2-2|NA|TRBV30
AWSVGEVTGELF
>TRBJ2-1|TRBD2|TRBV7-3
ASSPAGGSYNEQF
>TRBJ1-4|NA|TRBV30
AWSVGLSNEKLF
>TRBJ2-2|NA|TRBV24-1
ATRPGDTGELF
>TRBJ2-5|NA|TRBV28
ASSFGETQY
>TRBJ2-1|NA|TRBV29-1
SAGRYASSYNEQF
>TRBJ1-4|NA|TRBV7-2
ASSPTRGGEKLF
>TRBJ1-6|NA|TRBV21-1
ASSKPTGFGNNSPLH
>TRBJ2-2|NA|TRBV3-1/TRBV3-2
ASSQDFSGELF
>TRBJ2-1|NA|TRBV27
ASRAGSYNEQF
>TRBJ1-1|NA|TRBV11-3
ASSLAGGTEAF
>TRBJ1-2|TRBD1|TRBV10-2
ASRGATGTPLNYGYT
>TRBJ2-4|NA|TRBV28
ASSYNNLAKNIQY
>TRBJ1-5|TRBD1|TRBV2
ASSEWDRADQPQH
>TRBJ1-2|NA|TRBV7-9
ASSPGPRRDGYT
>TRBJ1-5|TRBD1|TRBV5-8
ASSLRDRNNQPQH
>TRBJ2-3|NA|TRBV20-1
SARGRDTQY
>TRBJ2-1|TRBD2|TRBV19
ASSIPGLAERYNEQF
>TRBJ2-1|TRBD1|TRBV9
ASSAVPRGTGGQNEQF
>TRBJ1-1|NA|TRBV28
ASSPTGSTEAF
>TRBJ2-7|TRBD2|TRBV9
ASSVDPTSGSYGQY